This T cell receptor (beta chain) was sequenced during a study of T cells in localized non-small cell lung cancer (dated by TCRdb to 2019 to 2021). Some background on the complete study: The study examined T cell repertoires in 200 to 300 patients with early-stage NSCLC and compared tumors with uninvolved tumor-adjacent lungs. The cohort consisted of approximately 240 treatment-naive NSCLC patients whose localized lung tumors had been resected. NSCLC patients had a mean age of approximately 70 years, and more than 120 were male and some 98 female.

TCR beta CDR3 regions were sequenced from DNA using the immunoSEQ Assay. On the study's bioinformatics: To compute T cell density, TCR beta template counts were normalized to usable DNA, which was estimated by amplifying housekeeping genes. The preseqR package was used to estimate richness by extrapolating to 400,000 templates for PBMC samples and to 120,000 templates for tissue samples. Clonality was calculated as one minus Pielou's evenness. Tissue-enriched TCRs were identified through differential abundance testing performed on productive amino-acid clonotypes, with a minimum total count of 5 and an alpha of 0.1. The Jaccard Index and the Morisita Overlap Index were used to measure repertoire overlap between compartments. GLIPH clustered TCR beta CDR3s with public tetramer-defined viral CDR3s; viral motifs required at least three viral sequences plus V-gene enrichment. The immuneACCESS repertoire file appears here via TCRdb, limited to in-frame rearrangements. These files lack a portion of the clones; in checked studies, under half of the deficit traces to unresolved V genes, and the cause of the others is not known. For V, J and clone size, that table is used; D and trimming come from the DNA. Within this sample are over a thousand clones, with more than 20% of them counted one time only. Together, the top ten hold about 10% of the sample.

To note about this clone: This receptor's antigen is unknown. The record has no base qualities; no much larger clone is one base away.

Beyond this particular receptor, the publication reports: Because the study design was exploratory, TCR variables were selected using unadjusted p-values without false-discovery rate correction. A median of approximately 62 of the top 100 tumor clones turned up in the paired uninvolved adjacent lung, and approximately 30 of those clones also ranked among the top 100 of that same adjacent lung. Higher T cell density in blood was associated with longer overall survival, whereas higher clonality in adjacent lung was associated with shorter survival. Uninvolved tumor-adjacent lung showed the highest T cell clonality, higher than tumor, which suggests more focused antigenic responses in the uninvolved tumor-adjacent lung. Multi-region tumor sequencing was not performed, so intratumor heterogeneity could not be excluded.

At diagnosis, peripheral blood, uninvolved tumor-adjacent lung and tumor were collected and were preserved as a mix of fresh-frozen and FFPE material. This TCR derives from a woman aged 40-70 years with stage III lung adenocarcinoma. The source was lung tumor tissue, collected before any cancer treatment.

The DNA reads TGCGCCAGCAGACGTGCCCACGGGCTAACTAATGAAAAACTGTTTTTT. Its product reads: CASRRAHGLTNEKLFF. The chain uses TRBV10-2 and TRBJ1-4, with an unclear D gene assignment. CDR1 and CDR2 are read off the germline V gene as WSHSY and SAAADI. From the cysteine through the phenylalanine, the CDR3 covers 16 amino acids. Only the CDR3 DNA is retained, 48 bases long and in frame from the first base. Trimming costs V 6 bases and J 1 base, and their ends lie 15 bases apart.